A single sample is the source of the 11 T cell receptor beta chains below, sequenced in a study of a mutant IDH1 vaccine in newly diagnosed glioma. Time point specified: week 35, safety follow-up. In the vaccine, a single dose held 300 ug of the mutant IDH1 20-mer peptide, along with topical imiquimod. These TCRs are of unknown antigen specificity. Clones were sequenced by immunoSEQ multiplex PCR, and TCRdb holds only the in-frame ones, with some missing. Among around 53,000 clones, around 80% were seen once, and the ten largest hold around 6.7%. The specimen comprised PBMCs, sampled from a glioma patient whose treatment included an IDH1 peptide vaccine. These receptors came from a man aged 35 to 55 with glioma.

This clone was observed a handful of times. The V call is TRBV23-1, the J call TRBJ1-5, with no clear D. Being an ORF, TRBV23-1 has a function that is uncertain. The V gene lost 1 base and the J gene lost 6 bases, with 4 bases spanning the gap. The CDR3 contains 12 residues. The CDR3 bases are TGCGCCAGCAGTCAATGGGGTCAGCCCCAGCATTTT. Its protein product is CASSQWGQPQHF.

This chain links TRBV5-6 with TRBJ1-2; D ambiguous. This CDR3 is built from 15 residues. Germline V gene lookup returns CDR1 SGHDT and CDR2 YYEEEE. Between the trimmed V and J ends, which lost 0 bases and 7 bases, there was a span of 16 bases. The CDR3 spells CASSLGTLTSIGYTF. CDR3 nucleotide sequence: TGTGCCAGCAGCTTGGGAACCCTTACCTCCATTGGCTACACCTTC.

CDR3 bases: TGTGCCAGCAGCGTAGGACTTCCAGGGTGGCAAGAGACCCAGTACTTC. Its translation: CASSVGLPGWQETQYF. The chain employs TRBV9 and TRBJ2-5; a weak D match, TRBD1 (5 bases). The CDR3 has 16 residues. Trimming stripped 0 bases from V and 2 bases from J, with 14 bases between. The V gene's germline CDR1 is SGDLS and CDR2 YYNGEE.

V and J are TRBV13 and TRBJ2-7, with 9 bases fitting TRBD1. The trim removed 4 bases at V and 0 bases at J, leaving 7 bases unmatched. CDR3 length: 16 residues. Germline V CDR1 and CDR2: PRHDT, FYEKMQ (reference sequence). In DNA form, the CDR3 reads TGTGCCAGCAGCTGCAATAGGGACAGGGACTCCTACGAGCAGTACTTC. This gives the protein CASSCNRDRDSYEQYF.

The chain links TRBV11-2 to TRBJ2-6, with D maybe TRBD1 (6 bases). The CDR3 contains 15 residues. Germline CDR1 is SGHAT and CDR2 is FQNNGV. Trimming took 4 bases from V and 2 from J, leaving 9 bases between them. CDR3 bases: TGTGCCAGCAGCTCAGGACAGCCTGGGGCCAACGTCCTGACTTTC. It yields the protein CASSSGQPGANVLTF.

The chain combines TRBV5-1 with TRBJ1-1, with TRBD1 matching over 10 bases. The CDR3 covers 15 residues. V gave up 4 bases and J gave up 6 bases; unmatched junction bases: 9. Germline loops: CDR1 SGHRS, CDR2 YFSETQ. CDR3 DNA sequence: TGCGCCAGCAGCGCACGGACAGGGGGTTTAGCTGAAGCTTTCTTT. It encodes CASSARTGGLAEAFF. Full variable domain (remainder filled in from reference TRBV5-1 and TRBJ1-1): KAGVTQTPRYLIKTRGQQVTLSCSPISGHRSVSWYQQTPGQGLQFLFEYFSETQRNKGNFPGRFSGRQFSNSRSEMNVSTLELGDSALYLCASSARTGGLAEAFFGQGTRLTVV.

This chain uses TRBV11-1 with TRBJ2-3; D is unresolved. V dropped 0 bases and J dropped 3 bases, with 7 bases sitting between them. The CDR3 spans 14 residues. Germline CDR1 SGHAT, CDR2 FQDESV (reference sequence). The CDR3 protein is CASSLAGQTDTQYF. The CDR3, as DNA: TGTGCCAGCAGCTTAGCGGGCCAGACAGATACGCAGTATTTT.

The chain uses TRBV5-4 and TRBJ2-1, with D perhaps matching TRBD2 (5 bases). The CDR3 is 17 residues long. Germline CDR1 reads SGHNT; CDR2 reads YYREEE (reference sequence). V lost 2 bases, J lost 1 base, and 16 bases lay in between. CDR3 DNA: TGTGCCAGCAGCTTTTATCTAGCCCGTAAATCCTACAATGAGCAGTTCTTC. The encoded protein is CASSFYLARKSYNEQFF.

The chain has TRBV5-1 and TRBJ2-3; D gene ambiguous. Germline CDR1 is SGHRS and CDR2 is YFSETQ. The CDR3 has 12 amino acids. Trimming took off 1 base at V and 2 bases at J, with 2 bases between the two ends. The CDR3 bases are TGCGCCAGCAGCTTGACCACAGATACGCAGTATTTT. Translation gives CASSLTTDTQYF.

DNA of the CDR3: TGTGCCAGCAGCTTGGCTGGGAACTATGGCTACACCTTC. Translating gives CASSLAGNYGYTF. The chain uses TRBV5-6 and TRBJ1-2, with D unresolved. V dropped 0 bases and J dropped 2 bases, with 5 bases sitting between them. Germline V lookup: CDR1 SGHDT, CDR2 YYEEEE. The CDR3 extends over 13 amino acids.

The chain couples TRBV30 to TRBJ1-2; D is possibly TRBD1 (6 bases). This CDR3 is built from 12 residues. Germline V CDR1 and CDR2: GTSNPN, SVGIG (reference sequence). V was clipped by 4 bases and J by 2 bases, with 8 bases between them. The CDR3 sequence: CAWKGQNYGYTF. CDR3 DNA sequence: TGTGCCTGGAAGGGACAAAACTATGGCTACACCTTC. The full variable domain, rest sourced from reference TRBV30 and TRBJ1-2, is SQTIHQWPATLVQPVGSPLSLECTVEGTSNPNLYWYRQAAGRGLQLLFYSVGIGQISSEVPQNLSASRPQDRQFILSSKKLLLSDSGFYLCAWKGQNYGYTFGSGTRLTVV.